This record covers a single TCR beta chain. Its specificity is not known. The sample is drawn from a study of shared clonotypes between healthy human individuals. Study results and limitations: Larger richness was generally estimated for naive than memory subsets. It was the few donors that limited the genetic and exposure-history diversity represented.

Template for every sorted-subset replicate PCR totaled about 0.2 ug DNA, some 30,000 T cell genomes. Generated by immunoSEQ multiplex PCR, the TCRdb table keeps only in-frame clones and is missing some. This table has about 2.3 million clones, 85% to 95% appearing once. Looked up from germline, CDR1 is KGHSH and CDR2 is LQKENI. The germline V and J ends were trimmed by 3 bases and 5 bases, with 20 bases remaining between them. The length of the CDR3 is 16 residues. The chain joins TRBV18 to TRBJ2-7; D might be TRBD2 (6 bases). This sequence was found in a man younger than 35 in good health. Some clones in this sample may be carry-over from other donors' samples. The sequencing input was naive CD4+ T cells from PBMCs. Subset denoted: CD45RA+ positively selected. The CDR3 loop reads CASSPPGILASDEQYF. For the CDR3, the DNA is TGTGCCAGCTCACCCCCCGGGATCCTCGCTAGCGACGAGCAGTACTTC.